This TCR beta chain was documented in a study of T cell changes during pregnancy in multiple sclerosis (dated by TCRdb to the late 2010s). About the investigation overall: Changes in the T cell repertoire over the course of pregnancy were examined in this study in women with multiple sclerosis.

As for this clone: This clone's antigen is unknown. Base qualities are missing; no much larger clone stands one base away.

Spanning cysteine to phenylalanine, the CDR3 consists of 15 amino acids. The retained sequence is limited to the CDR3, 45 bases, with the frame set at the first base. CDR1 and CDR2, looked up from the germline V gene (reference sequence), are SGHNT and YYREEE. V has 4 bases trimmed and J has 7 bases trimmed; junction bases matching no gene number 9. The library relied on the immunoSEQ multiplex PCR assay. TCRdb retrieved this table from immuneACCESS and kept in-frame rearrangements only. Not all clones are present; in checked studies, unresolved V genes account for under half, and no reason is known for the remainder. Counted in this sample were approximately 49,000 clones; 85% to 90% of them appeared once. The top ten constitute less than 6.5% of the sample.

Recombination linked TRBV5-4 to TRBJ2-7, and 12 junction bases match TRBD1. The source material was peripheral blood, sampled after pregnancy. The TCR sequence derives from a female donor in good health, enrolled as a control in a pregnancy study. The nucleotide sequence reads as follows: TGTGCCAGCAGCCCCGGGACAGGGGGCTCGGGGGAGCAGTACTTC. Translated, this gives CASSPGTGGSGEQYF.